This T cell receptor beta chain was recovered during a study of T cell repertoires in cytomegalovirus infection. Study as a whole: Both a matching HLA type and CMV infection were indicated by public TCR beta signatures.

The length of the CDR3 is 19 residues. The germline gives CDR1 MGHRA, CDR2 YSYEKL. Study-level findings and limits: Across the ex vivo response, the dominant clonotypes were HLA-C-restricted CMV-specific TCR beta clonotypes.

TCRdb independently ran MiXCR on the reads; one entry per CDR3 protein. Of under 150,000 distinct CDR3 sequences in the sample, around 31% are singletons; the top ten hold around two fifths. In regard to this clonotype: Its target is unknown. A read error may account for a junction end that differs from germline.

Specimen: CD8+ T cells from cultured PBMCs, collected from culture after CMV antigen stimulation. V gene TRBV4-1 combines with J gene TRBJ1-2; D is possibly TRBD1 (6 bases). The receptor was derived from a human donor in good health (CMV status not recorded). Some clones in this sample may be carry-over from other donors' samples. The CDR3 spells CASSQDGSSAARGSYGYTF. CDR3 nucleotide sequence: TGTGCCAGCAGCCAAGATGGCTCTTCGGCGGCCAGGGGTTCCTATGGCTACACCTTC.